This T cell receptor beta chain was recorded in a study of blood T cell repertoires in COVID-19. In the study overall: Sites in the United States, Italy and Spain provided acute and convalescent COVID-19 samples. Sample material is recorded as cDNA or gDNA derived from T cells, B-cell-depleted T cells, or PBMCs.

In the original workflow: Reference gene primer amplification yielded estimated nucleated cell counts. Clones were read by immunoSEQ multiplex PCR, and TCRdb kept only the in-frame ones, dropping some. Clone size and V and J calls were adopted from that table, with D and trimming inferred from the DNA. The profile shows about 200,000 clones, roughly 90% of them singletons. The ends lost 3 bases at V and 3 bases at J; junction bases unmatched: 7. CDR3 length: 15 amino acids. Germline CDR1 and CDR2: KGHSH and LQKENI. V is TRBV18 and J is TRBJ2-5, with 7 bases fitting TRBD1. The sequence derives from a woman in her 70s with acute or convalescent COVID-19. The sample comprised peripheral blood. The CDR3 coding sequence is TGTGCCAGCTCACCTTTCGGGACAGTGAAAGAGACCCAGTACTTC. It is translated as CASSPFGTVKETQYF. The full variable domain, in which reference TRBV18 and TRBJ2-5 provide the parts outside the CDR3, is NAGVMQNPRHLVRRRGQEARLRCSPMKGHSHVYWYRQLPEEGLKFMVYLQKENIIDESGMPKERFSAEFPKEGPSILRIQQVVRGDSAAYFCASSPFGTVKETQYFGPGTRLLVL.